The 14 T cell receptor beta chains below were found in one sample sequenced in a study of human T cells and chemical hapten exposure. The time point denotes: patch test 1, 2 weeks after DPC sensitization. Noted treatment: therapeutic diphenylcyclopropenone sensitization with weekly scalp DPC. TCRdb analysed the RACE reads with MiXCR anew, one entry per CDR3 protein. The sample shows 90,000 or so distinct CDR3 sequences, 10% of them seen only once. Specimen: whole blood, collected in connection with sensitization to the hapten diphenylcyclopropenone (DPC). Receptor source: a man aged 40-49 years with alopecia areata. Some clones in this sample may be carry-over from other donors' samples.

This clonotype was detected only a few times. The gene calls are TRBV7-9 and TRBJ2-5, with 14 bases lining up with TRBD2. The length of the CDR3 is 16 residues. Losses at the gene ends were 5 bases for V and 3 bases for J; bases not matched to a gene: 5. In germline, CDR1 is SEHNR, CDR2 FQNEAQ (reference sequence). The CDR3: CASSTTSGRAKETQYF. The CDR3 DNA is TGTGCCAGCAGCACGACTAGCGGGAGGGCGAAAGAGACCCAGTACTTC.

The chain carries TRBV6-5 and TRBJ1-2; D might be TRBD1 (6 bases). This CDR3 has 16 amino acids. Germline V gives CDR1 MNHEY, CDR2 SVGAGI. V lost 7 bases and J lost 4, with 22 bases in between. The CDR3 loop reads CASKPPTGSFAYGYTF. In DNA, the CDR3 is TGTGCCAGCAAGCCCCCAACAGGGTCCTTTGCCTATGGCTACACCTTC.

In DNA, the CDR3 is TGTGCCAGTAGTAACCCAAGCTATGGGGCGAACTATGGCTACACCTTC. This encodes CASSNPSYGANYGYTF. The chain employs TRBV19 and TRBJ1-2; a possible D gene is TRBD1 (5 bases). Germline lookup yields CDR1 LNHDA and CDR2 SQIVND (reference sequence). Trimming took 4 bases from V and 2 from J, leaving 17 bases between them. The CDR3 length is 16 residues.

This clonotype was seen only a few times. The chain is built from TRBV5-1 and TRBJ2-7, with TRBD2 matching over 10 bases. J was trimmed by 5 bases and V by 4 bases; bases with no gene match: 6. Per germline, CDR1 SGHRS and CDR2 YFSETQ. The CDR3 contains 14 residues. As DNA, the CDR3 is TGCGCCAGCAGCCCAGCGGGAGGGCCCCACGAGCAGTACTTC. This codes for CASSPAGGPHEQYF.

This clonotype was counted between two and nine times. The CDR3, as DNA: TGTGCCACCAGTACTAGCGGGGCCTCCTACGAGCAGTACTTC. Its translation: CATSTSGASYEQYF. This sequence joins TRBV24-1 and TRBJ2-7, with TRBD2 matching 10 bases. V dropped 6 bases and J dropped 0; count of bases not matched to a gene: 1. The CDR3 consists of 14 residues. Germline values: CDR1 KGHDR, CDR2 SFDVKD.

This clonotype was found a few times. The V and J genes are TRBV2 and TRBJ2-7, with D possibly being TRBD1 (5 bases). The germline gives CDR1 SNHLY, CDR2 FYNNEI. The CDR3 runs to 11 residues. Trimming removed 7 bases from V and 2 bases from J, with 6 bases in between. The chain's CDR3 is CASKGAYEQYV. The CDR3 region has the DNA TGTGCCAGCAAAGGGGCCTACGAGCAGTACGTC.

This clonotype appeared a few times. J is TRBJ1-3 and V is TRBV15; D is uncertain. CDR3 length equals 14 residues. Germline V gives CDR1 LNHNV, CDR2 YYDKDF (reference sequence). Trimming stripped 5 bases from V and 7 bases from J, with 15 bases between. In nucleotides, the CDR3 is TGTGCCACCAGCGACCTTCCCAGGAGCAACACCATATATTTT. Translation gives CATSDLPRSNTIYF.

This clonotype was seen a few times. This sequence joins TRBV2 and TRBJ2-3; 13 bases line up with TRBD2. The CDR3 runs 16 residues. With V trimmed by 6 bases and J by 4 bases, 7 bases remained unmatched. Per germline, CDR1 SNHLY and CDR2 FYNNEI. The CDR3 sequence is CASSAGLAGAADTQYF. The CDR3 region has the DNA TGTGCCAGCAGCGCAGGACTAGCGGGAGCGGCAGATACGCAGTATTTT.

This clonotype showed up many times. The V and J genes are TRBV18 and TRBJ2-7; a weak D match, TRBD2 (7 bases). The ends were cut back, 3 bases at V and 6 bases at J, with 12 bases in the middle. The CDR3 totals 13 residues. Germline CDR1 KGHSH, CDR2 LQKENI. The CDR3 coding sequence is TGTGCCAGCTCACCGGCAGGGGAGGGCGAGCAGTACGTC. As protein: CASSPAGEGEQYV.

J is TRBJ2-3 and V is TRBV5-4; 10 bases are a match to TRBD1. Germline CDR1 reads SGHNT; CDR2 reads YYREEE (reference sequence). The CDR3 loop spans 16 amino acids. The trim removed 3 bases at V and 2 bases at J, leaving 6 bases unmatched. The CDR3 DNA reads TGTGCCAGCAGCTCCCGAGACAGGGGGCACACAGATACGCAGTATTTT. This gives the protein CASSSRDRGHTDTQYF. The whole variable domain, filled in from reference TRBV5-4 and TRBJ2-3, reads ETGVTQSPTHLIKTRGQQVTLRCSSQSGHNTVSWYQQALGQGPQFIFQYYREEENGRGNFPPRFSGLQFPNYSSELNVNALELDDSALYLCASSSRDRGHTDTQYFGPGTRLTVL.

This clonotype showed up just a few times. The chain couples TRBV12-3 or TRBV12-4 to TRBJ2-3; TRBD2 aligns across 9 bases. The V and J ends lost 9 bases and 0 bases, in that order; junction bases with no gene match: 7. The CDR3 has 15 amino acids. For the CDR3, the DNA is TGTGCCAGTGGTGCGGGAGGGTCTAGCACAGATACGCAGTATTTT. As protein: CASGAGGSSTDTQYF.

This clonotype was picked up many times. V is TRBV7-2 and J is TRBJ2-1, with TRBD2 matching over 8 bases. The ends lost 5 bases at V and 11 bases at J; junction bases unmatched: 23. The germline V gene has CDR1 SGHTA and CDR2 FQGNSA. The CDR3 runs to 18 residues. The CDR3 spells CASSPRVRLSGSASQQFF. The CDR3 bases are TGTGCCAGCAGCCCCAGAGTACGGTTGAGCGGGAGTGCATCTCAGCAGTTCTTC.

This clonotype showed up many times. For the CDR3, the DNA is TGTGCCAGCAGCCATCCGCGACAGGGCTCAGATACGCAGTATTTT. It codes for CASSHPRQGSDTQYF. The chain couples TRBV14 to TRBJ2-3; 7 bases line up with TRBD1. The germline gives CDR1 SGHDN, CDR2 FVKESK. The CDR3 spans 15 residues. The V gene end was trimmed by 3 bases and the J gene end by 4 bases; junction bases not matched to a gene: 7.

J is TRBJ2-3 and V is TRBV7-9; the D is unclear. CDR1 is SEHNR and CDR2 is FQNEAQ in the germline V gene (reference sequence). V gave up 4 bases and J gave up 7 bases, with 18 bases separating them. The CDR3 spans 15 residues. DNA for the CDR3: TGTGCCAGCAGCTCAGTTGGTGGAATGTCAAATACGCAGTATTTT. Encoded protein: CASSSVGGMSNTQYF.